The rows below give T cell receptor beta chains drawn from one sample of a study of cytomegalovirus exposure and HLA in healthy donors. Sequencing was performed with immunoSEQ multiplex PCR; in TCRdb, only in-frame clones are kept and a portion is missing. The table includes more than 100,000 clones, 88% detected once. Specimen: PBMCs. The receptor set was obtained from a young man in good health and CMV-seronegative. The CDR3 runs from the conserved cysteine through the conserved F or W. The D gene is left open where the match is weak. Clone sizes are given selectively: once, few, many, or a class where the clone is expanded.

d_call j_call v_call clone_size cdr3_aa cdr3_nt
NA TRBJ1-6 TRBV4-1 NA CASSQPGGGINSPLHF TGCGCCAGCAGCCAACCGGGGGGAGGCATTAATTCACCCCTCCACTTT
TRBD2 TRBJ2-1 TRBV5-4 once CASTLFLAGGPNEQFF TGTGCCAGCACCCTCTTCCTAGCGGGAGGCCCCAATGAGCAGTTCTTC
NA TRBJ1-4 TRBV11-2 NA CASSSGEAPKREKLFF TGTGCCAGCAGCTCGGGGGAGGCCCCGAAGAGAGAAAAACTGTTTTTT
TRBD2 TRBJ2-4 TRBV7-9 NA CASIEAREGLSKNIQYF TGTGCCAGCATCGAAGCGCGGGAGGGCCTTTCCAAAAACATTCAGTACTTC
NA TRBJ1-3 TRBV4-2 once CASSPNPGKGNTIYF TGTGCCAGCAGCCCCAATCCAGGGAAAGGAAACACCATATATTTT
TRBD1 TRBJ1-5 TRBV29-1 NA CRVGGTGAGNQPQHF TGCCGCGTGGGGGGGACAGGGGCGGGAAATCAGCCCCAGCATTTT
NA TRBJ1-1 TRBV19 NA CASSILKTGNTEAFF TGTGCCAGTAGTATCTTGAAGACAGGGAACACTGAAGCTTTCTTT
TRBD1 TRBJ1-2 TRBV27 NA CASSKDRDGGYTF TGTGCCAGCAGCAAGGACAGGGATGGTGGCTACACCTTC
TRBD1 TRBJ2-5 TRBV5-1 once CASSFRQGEETQYF TGCGCCAGCAGCTTCCGACAGGGGGAAGAGACCCAGTACTTC
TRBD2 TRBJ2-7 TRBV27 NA CASSLTAGVTYEQYF TGTGCCAGCAGTTTAACGGCGGGAGTGACCTACGAGCAGTACTTC
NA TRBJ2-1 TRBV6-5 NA CASSLEGGRYNEQFF TGTGCCAGCAGCTTGGAGGGAGGAAGGTACAATGAGCAGTTCTTC
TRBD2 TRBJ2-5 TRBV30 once CACGLAGEETQYF TGTGCCTGCGGACTAGCGGGAGAAGAGACCCAGTACTTC
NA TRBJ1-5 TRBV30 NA CAAGRTTGNQPQHF TGTGCCGCGGGACGGACGACCGGCAATCAGCCCCAGCATTTT
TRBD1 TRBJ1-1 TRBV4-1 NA CASSQETGGLPEAFF TGCGCCAGCAGCCAAGAAACAGGGGGACTCCCTGAAGCTTTCTTT
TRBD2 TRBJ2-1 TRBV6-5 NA CASSRRVAGANEQFF TGTGCCAGCAGTCGCCGGGTAGCGGGAGCCAATGAGCAGTTCTTC
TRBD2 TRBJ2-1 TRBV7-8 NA CASSPIAGVSLNEQFF TGTGCCAGCAGCCCAATAGCGGGAGTTTCCCTCAATGAGCAGTTCTTC
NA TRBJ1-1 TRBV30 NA CVQRGARNTEAFF TGTGTTCAACGGGGGGCGCGGAACACTGAAGCTTTCTTT
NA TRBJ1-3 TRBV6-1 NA CASSPTGSGNTIYF TGTGCCAGCAGCCCCACAGGGTCCGGAAACACCATATATTTT
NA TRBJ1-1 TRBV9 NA CASSVETAASEAFF TGTGCCAGCAGCGTAGAAACAGCGGCTTCTGAAGCTTTCTTT
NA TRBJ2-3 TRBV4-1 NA CASRARVPSTDTQYF TGCGCCAGCAGAGCGAGGGTCCCGAGTACAGATACGCAGTATTTT
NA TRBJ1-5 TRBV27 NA CASSLSAGSNQPQHF TGTGCCAGCAGTTTATCGGCGGGAAGCAATCAGCCCCAGCATTTT
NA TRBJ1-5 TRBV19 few CASSRGAGNQPQHF TGTGCCAGTAGTAGGGGCGCTGGCAATCAGCCCCAGCATTTT
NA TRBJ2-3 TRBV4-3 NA CASSQLRGLLTDTQYF TGCGCCAGCAGCCAATTGAGGGGACTTCTCACAGATACGCAGTATTTT
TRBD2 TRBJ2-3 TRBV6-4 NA CASSVASGSTDTQYF TGTGCCAGCAGTGTTGCTAGCGGGAGCACAGATACGCAGTATTTT
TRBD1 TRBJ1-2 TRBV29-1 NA CSTTGGSGYTF TGCAGCACCACAGGGGGAAGTGGCTACACCTTC
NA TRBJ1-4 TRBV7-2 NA CASSLFGNNEKLFF TGTGCCAGCAGCTTATTCGGGAACAACGAAAAACTGTTTTTT
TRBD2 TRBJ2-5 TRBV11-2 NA CASRQLATGGETQYF TGTGCCAGCAGGCAACTAGCGACGGGGGGAGAGACCCAGTACTTC
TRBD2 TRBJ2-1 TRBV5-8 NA CASSLEGTSYNEQFF TGTGCCAGCAGCTTAGAAGGGACTAGCTACAATGAGCAGTTCTTC
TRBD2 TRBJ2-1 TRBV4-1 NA CASSQDSPEGGSYNEQFF TGCGCCAGCAGCCAAGATTCCCCCGAGGGAGGGTCCTACAATGAGCAGTTCTTC
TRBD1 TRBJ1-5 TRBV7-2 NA CASSLDLTGDDYSNQPQHF TGTGCCAGCAGCTTAGATCTGACAGGGGACGACTATAGCAATCAGCCCCAGCATTTT
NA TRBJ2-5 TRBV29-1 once CSVGQLLIQETQYF TGCAGCGTTGGTCAGTTGTTGATCCAAGAGACCCAGTACTTC
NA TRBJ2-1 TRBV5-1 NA CASSSLTGSNEQFF TGCGCCAGCAGCTCGTTGACTGGGAGCAATGAGCAGTTCTTC
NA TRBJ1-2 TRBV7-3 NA CASSLNRESGGYTF TGTGCCAGCAGCTTAAACAGGGAGTCGGGTGGCTACACCTTC
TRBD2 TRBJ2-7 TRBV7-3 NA CASSPGGGGYEQYF TGTGCCAGCAGCCCCGGCGGGGGGGGCTACGAGCAGTACTTC
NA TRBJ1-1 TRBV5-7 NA CASSSPGENTEAFF TGTGCCAGCAGCTCCCCAGGCGAGAACACTGAAGCTTTCTTT
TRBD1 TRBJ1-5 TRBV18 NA CASSPGDRANQPQHF TGTGCCAGCTCACCTGGGGACAGGGCCAATCAGCCCCAGCATTTT
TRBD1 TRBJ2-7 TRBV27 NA CASKVRTGFYEQYF TGTGCCAGCAAAGTTAGGACAGGGTTTTACGAGCAGTACTTC
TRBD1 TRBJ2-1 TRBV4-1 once CASSSRQGPTGGQFF TGCGCCAGCAGCTCCAGACAGGGGCCTACTGGGGGGCAGTTCTTC
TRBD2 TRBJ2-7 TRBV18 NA CASSVTSGSNYEQYF TGTGCCAGCTCTGTAACTAGCGGGAGTAATTACGAGCAGTACTTC
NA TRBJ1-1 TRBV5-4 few CASSTGTTVEAFF TGTGCCAGCAGCACAGGTACCACGGTCGAAGCTTTCTTT
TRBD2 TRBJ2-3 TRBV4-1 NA CASSQPPLLAGGPRDTQYF TGCGCCAGCAGCCAACCACCTCTTTTAGCGGGAGGGCCGAGAGATACGCAGTATTTT
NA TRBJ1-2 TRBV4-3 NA CASSDREPPLYGYTF TGCGCCAGCAGCGACCGGGAGCCGCCTCTATATGGCTACACCTTC
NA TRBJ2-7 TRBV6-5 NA CASSYYSGHSTYEQYF TGTGCCAGCAGTTATTATTCAGGCCACTCCACCTACGAGCAGTACTTC
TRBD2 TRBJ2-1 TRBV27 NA CASSLAPPGLVFF TGTGCCAGCAGTTTAGCCCCGCCGGGACTAGTGTTCTTC
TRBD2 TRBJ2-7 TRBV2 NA CASGTARGLAGLTSSYEQYF TGTGCCAGCGGGACAGCGCGGGGACTAGCGGGTCTTACGAGCTCCTACGAGCAGTACTTC
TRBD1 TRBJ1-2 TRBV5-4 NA CASSSGDRGVDYGYTF TGTGCCAGCAGCTCCGGGGACAGGGGCGTCGACTATGGCTACACCTTC
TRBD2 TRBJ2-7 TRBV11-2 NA CASSSILADDSYEQYF TGTGCCAGCAGCTCGATACTAGCGGATGACTCCTACGAGCAGTACTTC
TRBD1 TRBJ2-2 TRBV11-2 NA CASSFIPGQGNTGELFF TGTGCCAGCAGTTTTATTCCGGGACAGGGAAACACCGGGGAGCTGTTTTTT
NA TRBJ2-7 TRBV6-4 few CASSDWRVQYF TGTGCCAGCAGTGACTGGAGGGTGCAGTACTTC
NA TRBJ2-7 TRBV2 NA CASVGPPSAFYEQYF TGTGCCAGCGTTGGGCCCCCTAGCGCCTTCTACGAGCAGTACTTC
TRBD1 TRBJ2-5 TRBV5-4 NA CASSWTGGGETQYF TGTGCCAGCAGCTGGACAGGGGGAGGAGAGACCCAGTACTTC
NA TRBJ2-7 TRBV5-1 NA CASSLVGGNSYEQYF TGCGCCAGCAGCTTGGTGGGCGGGAATTCCTACGAGCAGTACTTC
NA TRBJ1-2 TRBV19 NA CASSIGVQGRRSGYTF TGTGCCAGTAGTATAGGTGTTCAGGGGAGAAGGTCTGGCTACACCTTC